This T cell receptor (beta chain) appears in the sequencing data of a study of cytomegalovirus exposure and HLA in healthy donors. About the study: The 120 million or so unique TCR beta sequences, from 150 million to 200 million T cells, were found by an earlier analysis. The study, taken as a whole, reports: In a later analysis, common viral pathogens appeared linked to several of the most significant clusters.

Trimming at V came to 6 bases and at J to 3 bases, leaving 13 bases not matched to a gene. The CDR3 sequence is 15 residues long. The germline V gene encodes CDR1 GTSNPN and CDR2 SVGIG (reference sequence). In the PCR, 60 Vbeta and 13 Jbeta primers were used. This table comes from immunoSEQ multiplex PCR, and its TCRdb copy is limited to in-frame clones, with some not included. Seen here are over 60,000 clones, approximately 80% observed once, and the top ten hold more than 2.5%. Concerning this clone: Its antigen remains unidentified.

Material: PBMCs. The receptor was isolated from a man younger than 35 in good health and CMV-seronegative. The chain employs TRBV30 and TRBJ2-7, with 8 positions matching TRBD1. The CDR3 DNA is TGTGCCTGCCACGACGGACAGGGATTCGTCTACGAGCAGTACTTC. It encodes CACHDGQGFVYEQYF.